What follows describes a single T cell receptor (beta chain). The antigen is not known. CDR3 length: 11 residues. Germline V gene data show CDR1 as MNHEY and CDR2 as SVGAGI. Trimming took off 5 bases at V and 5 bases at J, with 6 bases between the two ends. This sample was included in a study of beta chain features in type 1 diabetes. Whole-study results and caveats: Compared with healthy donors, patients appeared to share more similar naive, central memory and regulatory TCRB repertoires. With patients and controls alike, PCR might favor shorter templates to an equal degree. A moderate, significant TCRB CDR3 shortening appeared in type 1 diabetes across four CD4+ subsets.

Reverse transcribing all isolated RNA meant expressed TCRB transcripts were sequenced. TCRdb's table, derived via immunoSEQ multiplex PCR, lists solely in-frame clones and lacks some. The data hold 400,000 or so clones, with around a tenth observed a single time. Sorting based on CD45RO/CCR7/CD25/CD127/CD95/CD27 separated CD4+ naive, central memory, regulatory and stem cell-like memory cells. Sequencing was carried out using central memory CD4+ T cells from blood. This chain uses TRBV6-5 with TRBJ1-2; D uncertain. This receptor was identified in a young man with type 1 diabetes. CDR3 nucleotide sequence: TGTGCCAGCAGTGAGGGTTATGGCTACACCTTC. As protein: CASSEGYGYTF.